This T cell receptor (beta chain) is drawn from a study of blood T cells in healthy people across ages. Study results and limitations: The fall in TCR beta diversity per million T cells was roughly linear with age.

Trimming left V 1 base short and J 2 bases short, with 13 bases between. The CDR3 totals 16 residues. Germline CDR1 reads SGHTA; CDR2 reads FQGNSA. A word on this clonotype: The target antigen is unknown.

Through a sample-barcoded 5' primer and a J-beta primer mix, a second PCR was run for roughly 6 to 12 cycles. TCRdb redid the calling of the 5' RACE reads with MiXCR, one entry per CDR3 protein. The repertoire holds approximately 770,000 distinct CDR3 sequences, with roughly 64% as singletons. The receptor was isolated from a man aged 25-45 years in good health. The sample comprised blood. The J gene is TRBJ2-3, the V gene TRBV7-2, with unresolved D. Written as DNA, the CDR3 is TGTGCCAGCAGCTTAGGGGTGGGCCATTACACAGATACGCAGTATTTT. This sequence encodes CASSLGVGHYTDTQYF.